This T cell receptor (beta chain) was profiled in a study of blood T cell repertoires in COVID-19. Study in general: From T cells, B-cell-depleted T cells, or PBMCs came the material, which was cDNA or gDNA.

This table comes from immunoSEQ multiplex PCR, and its TCRdb copy is limited to in-frame clones, with some not included. The repertoire includes about 240,000 clones, approximately 80% of them detected once, and about 3.2% sits in the top ten. This CDR3 has 16 amino acids. The V end lost 6 bases, the J end lost 5 bases, and 19 bases lay between the germline ends. CDR1 and CDR2 from the germline V gene are MGHRA and YSYEKL. The sequencing input was peripheral blood. This clonotype was obtained from a woman younger than 30 with acute or convalescent COVID-19. The chain recombines TRBV4-1 with TRBJ1-4, with D possibly being TRBD1 (6 bases). Written as DNA, the CDR3 is TGCGCCAGCAGGCGAGGAGAAGGACAGTTGAATGAAAAACTGTTTTTT. Residues: CASRRGEGQLNEKLFF.